These 27 T cell receptor beta chains were sequenced from one sample in a study of blood T cell repertoires in COVID-19. The assay was immunoSEQ multiplex PCR, and TCRdb's table has in-frame clones only and misses some. In the table there are 100,000 to 150,000 clones, around 85% of which are singletons. Sequencing used peripheral blood. Receptors were obtained from a woman of 80 years or more with COVID-19, enrolled during active disease.

This chain connects TRBV4-3 to TRBJ2-2; D is uncertain. Germline CDR1 and CDR2: LGHNA and YSLEER. The CDR3 is 16 residues long. V lost 4 bases, J lost 0 bases, and 12 bases lay in between. CDR3 DNA: TGCGCCAGCAGCCCTGTCCTTATAACGAACACCGGGGAGCTGTTTTTT. Residues: CASSPVLITNTGELFF.

In this sample, this clone turned up a few times. The J gene is TRBJ2-7, the V gene TRBV29-1; TRBD1 aligns across 10 bases. Trimming removed 4 bases from V and 5 bases from J; junction bases left unmatched: 5. There are 13 residues in the CDR3. CDR1 is SQVTM, CDR2 ANQGSEA, per germline. The CDR3 region is CSVGDRGRDEQYF. The CDR3 DNA is TGCAGCGTTGGAGACAGGGGGCGAGACGAGCAGTACTTC.

The V call is TRBV10-3, the J call TRBJ2-3; 13 bases map to TRBD2. CDR3 length equals 17 residues. Germline V gene lookup returns CDR1 ENHRY and CDR2 SYGVKD. The V gene end was trimmed by 10 bases and the J gene end by 6 bases; junction bases not matched to a gene: 16. The CDR3 sequence: CATSGEMTSGRSDTQYF. The DNA for the CDR3 is TGTGCCACCTCGGGGGAAATGACTAGCGGGAGGTCGGATACGCAGTATTTT.

The chain employs TRBV27 and TRBJ1-1; 7 nucleotides agree with TRBD1. CDR1 is MNHEY and CDR2 is SMNVEV in the germline V gene (reference sequence). V was clipped by 2 bases and J by 6 bases; unmatched bases: 6. CDR3 length: 14 amino acids. The DNA for the CDR3 is TGTGCCAGCAGTTTAAGACAGGGACCCGCTGAAGCTTTCTTT. Protein: CASSLRQGPAEAFF.

V usage is TRBV6-5 and J usage is TRBJ2-1; D is ambiguous. The CDR3 covers 14 residues. V was clipped by 0 bases and J by 9 bases, with 12 bases between them. The germline gives CDR1 MNHEY, CDR2 SVGAGI. The CDR3 loop is CASSYSRVATEQFF. The DNA for the CDR3 is TGTGCCAGCAGTTACTCCCGGGTCGCAACTGAGCAGTTCTTC.

The chain uses TRBV4-1 and TRBJ2-7, with a tentative D call TRBD1 (6 bases). Between the trimmed V and J ends, which lost 0 bases and 2 bases, there was a span of 11 bases. Germline lookup yields CDR1 MGHRA and CDR2 YSYEKL. The CDR3 extends over 15 amino acids. The CDR3 DNA is TGCGCCAGCAGCCAAGAAAACAGGGAGACCTACGAGCAGTACTTC. Translation gives CASSQENRETYEQYF.

The gene calls are TRBV18 and TRBJ1-3; no clear D. Germline CDR1 is KGHSH and CDR2 is LQKENI. CDR3 length: 15 amino acids. V was trimmed by 3 bases and J by 0 bases, leaving 9 bases between them. The CDR3: CASSPWPNSGNTIYF. CDR3 coding DNA: TGTGCCAGCTCACCGTGGCCAAACTCTGGAAACACCATATATTTT.

The rearrangement uses TRBV3-1 (or the pseudogene TRBV3-2) and TRBJ2-5, with 10 bases that match TRBD1. CDR3 length: 15 residues. The J segment lost 5 bases and the V segment lost 7 bases, leaving 10 bases of the junction unmatched. Per germline, CDR1 LGHDT and CDR2 YNNKEL (reference sequence). The CDR3 nucleotides are TGTGCCAGCAACAAGGGACAGGGGCGTTTTGAGACCCAGTACTTC. Its translation is CASNKGQGRFETQYF.

The chain links TRBV6-5 to TRBJ1-2, with a possible D match to TRBD1 (6 bases). This CDR3 is built from 14 residues. Germline CDR1 MNHEY, CDR2 SVGAGI. V was shortened by 2 bases and J by 3 bases, with 10 bases between the two germline ends. In nucleotides, the CDR3 is TGTGCCAGCAGTTACGGGGGGGCCCACTATGGCTACACCTTC. Translation: CASSYGGAHYGYTF.

The CDR3, as DNA: TGTGCCAGCAGTCCCCGACAGGGGGCGATTATCACTGAAGCTTTCTTT. This codes for CASSPRQGAIITEAFF. This chain uses TRBV6-2 or TRBV6-3 with TRBJ1-1; 10 nucleotides line up with TRBD1. Losses at the gene ends were 5 bases for V and 4 bases for J; bases not matched to a gene: 10. CDR3 length: 16 residues. Germline V CDR1 and CDR2: MNHEY, SVGEGT.

This chain joins TRBV7-2 and TRBJ1-6; the D gene is possibly TRBD1 (5 bases). Germline V gene sequence: CDR1 SGHTA, CDR2 FQGNSA. Trimming took 5 bases from V and 2 from J, leaving 16 bases between them. This CDR3 has 17 residues. The CDR3 DNA reads as TGTGCCAGCAGCCGGGACTCTGTGGTCCCCTATAATTCACCCCTCCACTTT. Its protein product is CASSRDSVVPYNSPLHF.

The chain is built from TRBV6-2 or TRBV6-3 and TRBJ1-4; 7 positions agree with TRBD1. The V and J ends lost 5 bases and 7 bases, in that order; junction bases with no gene match: 16. The CDR3 contains 17 residues. CDR1 is MNHEY, CDR2 SVGEGT, per germline. CDR3 nucleotides: TGTGCCAGCAGTGACCGACAGGGAGGAGGCGGTAGTGAAAAACTGTTTTTT. Its protein is CASSDRQGGGGSEKLFF.

V is TRBV28 and J is TRBJ1-3, with D unclear. Germline-derived CDR1 and CDR2 are MDHEN and SYDVKM. The CDR3 contains 17 residues. V shed 7 bases and J shed 0 bases, with 19 bases lying between them. CDR3 DNA sequence: TGTGCCAGCACTTACTCCCTGGTACTTGGCTCTGGAAACACCATATATTTT. It encodes CASTYSLVLGSGNTIYF.

The J gene is TRBJ2-1, the V gene TRBV14, with 14 bases fitting TRBD2. V dropped 1 base and J dropped 9; count of bases not matched to a gene: 2. In germline, CDR1 is SGHDN, CDR2 FVKESK. This CDR3 has 15 amino acids. The CDR3, as DNA: TGTGCCAGCAGCCAAGGACTAGCGGGAGGGAGTGAGCAGTTCTTC. It codes for CASSQGLAGGSEQFF.

In nucleotides, the CDR3 is TGTGCCAGCAGCGCAAATCGACTAGGAAGAGGTACGCAGTATTTT. Its translation is CASSANRLGRGTQYF. J is TRBJ2-3 and V is TRBV7-2, with D perhaps matching TRBD2 (6 bases). V was shortened by 5 bases and J by 8 bases, with 20 bases between the two germline ends. The CDR3 totals 15 residues. Per the germline V gene, CDR1 is SGHTA and CDR2 is FQGNSA. Using reference TRBV7-2 and TRBJ2-3 for the parts outside the CDR3, the full variable domain is GAGVSQSPSNKVTEKGKDVELRCDPISGHTALYWYRQSLGQGLEFLIYFQGNSAPDKSGLPSDRFSAERTGGSVSTLTIQRTQQEDSAVYLCASSANRLGRGTQYFGPGTRLTVL.

This chain uses TRBV10-3 with TRBJ1-4; D remains unclear. The CDR3 runs to 14 residues. Germline CDR1 reads ENHRY; CDR2 reads SYGVKD. The V end was cut by 6 bases, the J end by 5 bases, with 13 bases between. CDR3 nucleotide sequence: TGTGCCATCAGCCAACAAGGAGCAAATGAAAAACTGTTTTTT. As protein: CAISQQGANEKLFF.

V is TRBV19 and J is TRBJ1-5; TRBD1 matches at 9 bases. The CDR3 extends over 13 amino acids. V shed 5 bases, J shed 7 bases, and the junction held 3 bases outside the gene matches. The germline V gene encodes CDR1 LNHDA and CDR2 SQIVND (reference sequence). The CDR3 DNA sequence: TGTGCCAGTAGTGGGGACAGGGAACAGCCCCAGCATTTT. It specifies CASSGDREQPQHF. Drawing the rest from reference TRBV19 and TRBJ1-5, the complete variable domain is DGGITQSPKYLFRKEGQNVTLSCEQNLNHDAMYWYRQDPGQGLRLIYYSQIVNDFQKGDIAEGYSVSREKKESFPLTVTSAQKNPTAFYLCASSGDREQPQHFGDGTRLSIL.

The J gene is TRBJ1-4, the V gene TRBV6-1; no firm D call. Germline V gene data show CDR1 as MNHNS and CDR2 as SASEGT. This CDR3 has 16 amino acids. Trimming shortened V by 0 bases and J by 0 bases, and 8 bases separated the two germline ends. In nucleotides, the CDR3 is TGTGCCAGCAGTGAAGCCGGGATAGCAACTAATGAAAAACTGTTTTTT. Amino acids: CASSEAGIATNEKLFF.

The chain links TRBV20-1 to TRBJ2-7; 13 positions match TRBD2. Germline loops: CDR1 DFQATT, CDR2 SNEGSKA (reference sequence). Unmatched junction bases numbered 4, after V lost 3 bases and J lost 5 bases. This CDR3 comprises 14 residues. The CDR3 sequence is CSASTSGRADEQYF. CDR3 DNA: TGCAGTGCTAGTACTAGCGGGAGGGCCGACGAGCAGTACTTC.

This chain connects TRBV28 to TRBJ2-2; no firm D call. Trimming took off 2 bases at V and 6 bases at J, with 10 bases between the two ends. Germline lookup yields CDR1 MDHEN and CDR2 SYDVKM. The CDR3 sequence is 14 residues long. The CDR3 is CASSLDIVAGELFF. For the CDR3, the DNA is TGTGCCAGCAGTTTAGACATAGTCGCCGGGGAGCTGTTTTTT.

J is TRBJ2-5 and V is TRBV20-1; D uncertain. This CDR3 has 12 residues. V was shortened by 3 bases and J by 1 base, with 6 bases between the two germline ends. CDR1 and CDR2 (germline): DFQATT, SNEGSKA (reference sequence). The CDR3, as DNA: TGCAGTGCTAGTCACAGCCAAGAGACCCAGTACTTC. This codes for CSASHSQETQYF.

The genes are TRBV10-1 and TRBJ2-1; TRBD1 is a possible D gene (6 bases). Trimming cost V 6 bases and J 8 bases, with 20 bases left between them. CDR1 is WNHNN, CDR2 SYGVQD, per germline (reference sequence). The CDR3 has 15 amino acids. CDR3 protein: CASRGLLGGKDEQFF. The DNA of the CDR3 is TGCGCCAGCAGAGGATTGCTAGGGGGAAAGGATGAGCAGTTCTTC.

The rearrangement links TRBV6-6 to TRBJ2-1; 12 nucleotides align to TRBD2. V lost 6 bases to trimming and J lost 5 bases; unmatched junction nucleotides: 5. Germline V gene sequence: CDR1 MNHNY, CDR2 SVGAGI (reference sequence). This CDR3 is built from 15 residues. The CDR3 loop is CASSPLAGGNNEQFF. For the CDR3, the DNA is TGTGCCAGCAGCCCTCTAGCGGGAGGGAACAATGAGCAGTTCTTC.

Concerning this clone: Other nucleotide sequences in the sample specify the same CDR3. The V call is TRBV9, the J call TRBJ1-1; no definite D call. The germline V gene has CDR1 SGDLS and CDR2 YYNGEE. Trimming cost V 2 bases and J 4 bases, with 15 bases left between them. CDR3 length: 15 residues. The CDR3 sequence is CASSVDGREGTEAFF. The CDR3 DNA reads as TGTGCCAGCAGCGTGGACGGGCGGGAAGGCACTGAAGCTTTCTTT.

The chain is built from TRBV4-3 and TRBJ1-5; maybe TRBD1 (5 bases). The CDR3 length is 15 residues. The V and J ends lost 3 bases and 7 bases respectively, with 16 bases between them. Germline V gene sequence: CDR1 LGHNA, CDR2 YSLEER. This CDR3 reads CASSHGLGGRQPQHF. DNA for the CDR3: TGCGCCAGCAGCCATGGACTGGGGGGGAGGCAGCCCCAGCATTTT.

The V and J genes are TRBV11-2 and TRBJ2-3, with D maybe TRBD1 (6 bases). V was pared by 4 bases and J by 1 base, with 9 bases between. The CDR3 has 14 residues. From germline, CDR1 is SGHAT and CDR2 FQNNGV. Here the CDR3 DNA reads TGTGCCAGCAGCTCCCGACAGGGCACAGATACGCAGTATTTT. It specifies CASSSRQGTDTQYF.

This sequence joins TRBV18 and TRBJ1-2, with D possibly matching TRBD1 (5 bases). The V end was cut by 6 bases, the J end by 6 bases, with 14 bases between. CDR1 is KGHSH and CDR2 is LQKENI in the germline V gene. The CDR3 runs 13 residues. CDR3 nucleotides: TGTGCCAGCTCGATAGGTCAGGGCGATGGCTACACCTTC. It codes for CASSIGQGDGYTF.